Given below is one T cell receptor beta chain in context. Its antigen remains unidentified. The input lacks base qualities; no much larger clone sits a single base away. The data belong to a study of T cells in localized non-small cell lung cancer (dated by TCRdb to 2020 to 2021). Broadly, across the study: The study analyzed T cell repertoires of 236 early-stage NSCLC patients, comparing tumors and uninvolved tumor-adjacent lungs. Of the NSCLC patients, about 130 were male and about a hundred were female, and the mean age was approximately 66 years. The cohort consisted of under 300 treatment-naive NSCLC patients whose localized lung tumors had been resected. Study-level results and caveats: Because multi-region tumor sequencing was not performed, intratumor heterogeneity could not be ruled out. Of the top 100 tumor clones, a median of approximately 60 were detected in paired uninvolved adjacent lung; around 27 were also among that lung's top 100. Because the study design was exploratory, TCR variables were selected using unadjusted p-values without false-discovery rate correction. The highest T cell clonality was observed in uninvolved tumor-adjacent lung, where clonality exceeded that of tumor, suggesting that antigenic responses were more focused in uninvolved tumor-adjacent lung. Longer overall survival was associated with higher blood T cell density, whereas shorter survival was associated with higher adjacent-lung clonality.

At diagnosis, peripheral blood, uninvolved tumor-adjacent lung and tumor were collected and stored as a combination of fresh-frozen and FFPE material. For TCR repertoire profiling, blood samples were analyzed as peripheral blood mononuclear cells. TCR beta CDR3 regions were sequenced from DNA using the immunoSEQ Assay. The source study handled its data this way. To compute T cell density, TCR beta template counts were normalized to usable DNA, which was estimated by amplifying housekeeping genes. Richness was estimated with the preseqR package, extrapolating to 400,000 templates for PBMC samples and 120,000 templates for tissue samples. Clonality was defined by subtracting Pielou's evenness from one. Differential abundance testing on productive amino-acid clonotypes, with a minimum total count of 5 and an alpha of 0.1, was used to identify tissue-enriched TCRs. The Jaccard Index and the Morisita Overlap Index were used to quantify repertoire overlap between compartments. GLIPH grouped TCR beta CDR3s together with public tetramer-defined viral CDR3s, and a viral motif had to include at least three viral sequences and show V-gene enrichment. Sourced from immuneACCESS, this table was stored by TCRdb with only in-frame sequences that have V and J called. A share of the clones is absent; for the studies checked, an unresolved V gene accounts for under half, and the remainder has no known explanation. V and J calls and clone size follow that table, whereas D and trimming were derived from the DNA. The table for this sample lists under 95,000 clones; around 81% of them were counted only once. Of the sample, 8% to 10% is held by the ten largest clones.

The CDR3 covers 18 residues, taking in both the cysteine and the phenylalanine. Only CDR3 DNA remains: 54 bases, in frame from the first base. CDR1 and CDR2 are read off the germline V gene as SNHLY and FYNNEI. At the junction V is shortened by 1 base and J by 5 bases, with 23 bases in between. This TCR was recovered from a female donor at least 60 years old with stage I lung adenocarcinoma. The source material was peripheral blood, sampled before any cancer treatment. This chain is built from TRBV2 and TRBJ1-1; no D gene call is confident. The nucleotide sequence reads TGTGCCAGCAGTGAAGTTGGCAGCTATTCTCGAGGAGGGACTGAAGCTTTCTTT. This sequence encodes CASSEVGSYSRGGTEAFF.